This T cell receptor beta chain originates from a study of Ad26.COV2.S vaccination and SARS-CoV-2 variants. Overall study: Dosing was one shot or two shots 56 days apart. Notes on the study in general: From the TCR breadth and depth analyses, total T cell responses may have been underestimated.

In regard to this clone: Antigen: not known.

Method: immunoSEQ multiplex PCR; TCRdb's copy keeps in-frame clones and lacks some. Of 510,000 or so clones listed, around 88% are singletons. Germline V gene sequence: CDR1 LNHDA, CDR2 SQIVND (reference sequence). Trimming left V 0 bases short and J 7 bases short, with 16 bases between. CDR3 length equals 16 residues. Treatment denoted: some 20 received Ad26.COV2.S at low or high dose, single or two shots; 5 received placebo; per-sample allocation not given. Sampling was done on day 63 after the first vaccine or placebo injection. This TCR derives from a person aged 18 to 59 who received the Ad26.COV2.S COVID-19 vaccine or a placebo. Sample: peripheral blood, taken in a trial of Ad26.COV2.S vaccine versus placebo. This chain joins TRBV19 and TRBJ1-5, with D uncertain. CDR3 sequence reads: CASSIEAQIPGQPQHF. In DNA form, the CDR3 reads TGTGCCAGTAGTATAGAGGCCCAGATCCCCGGCCAGCCCCAGCATTTT.